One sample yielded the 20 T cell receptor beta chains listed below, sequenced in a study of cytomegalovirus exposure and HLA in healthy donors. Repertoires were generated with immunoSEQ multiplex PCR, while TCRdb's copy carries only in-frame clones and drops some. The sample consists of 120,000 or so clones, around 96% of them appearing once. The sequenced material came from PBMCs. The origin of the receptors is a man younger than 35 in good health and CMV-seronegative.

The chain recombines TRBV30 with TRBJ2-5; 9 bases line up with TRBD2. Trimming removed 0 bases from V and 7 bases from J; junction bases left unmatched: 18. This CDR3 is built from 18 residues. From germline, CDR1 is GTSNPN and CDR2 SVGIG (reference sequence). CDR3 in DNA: TGTGCCTGGAGTGTACTACGTGGGACTAGCAGGGGGGGGTTGACCCAGTACTTC. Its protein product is CAWSVLRGTSRGGLTQYF.

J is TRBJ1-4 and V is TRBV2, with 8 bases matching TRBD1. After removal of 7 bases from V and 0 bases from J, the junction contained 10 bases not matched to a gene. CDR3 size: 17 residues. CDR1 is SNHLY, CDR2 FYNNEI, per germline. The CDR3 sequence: CASTRQRTGPTNEKLFF. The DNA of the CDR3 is TGTGCCAGCACTCGTCAACGGACAGGGCCAACTAATGAAAAACTGTTTTTT.

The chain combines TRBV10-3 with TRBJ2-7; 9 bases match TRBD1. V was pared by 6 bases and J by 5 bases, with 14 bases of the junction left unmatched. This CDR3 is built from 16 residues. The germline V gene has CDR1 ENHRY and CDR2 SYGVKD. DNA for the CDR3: TGTGCCATCAGACCTTCGGGACAGGGTGGAATGGACGAGCAGTACTTC. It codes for CAIRPSGQGGMDEQYF.

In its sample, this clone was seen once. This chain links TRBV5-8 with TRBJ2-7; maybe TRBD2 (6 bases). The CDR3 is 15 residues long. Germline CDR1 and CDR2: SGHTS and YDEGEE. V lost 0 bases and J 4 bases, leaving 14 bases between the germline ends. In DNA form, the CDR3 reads TGTGCCAGCAGCTTGGGGGGGGTGCTACTGTACGAGCAGTACTTC. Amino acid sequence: CASSLGGVLLYEQYF.

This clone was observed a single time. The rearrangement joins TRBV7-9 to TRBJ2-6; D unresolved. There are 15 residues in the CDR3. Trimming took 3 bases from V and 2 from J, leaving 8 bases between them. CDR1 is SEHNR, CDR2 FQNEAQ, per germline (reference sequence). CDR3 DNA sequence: TGTGCCAGCAGCTTTACAGTGACTGGGGCCAACGTCCTGACTTTC. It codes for CASSFTVTGANVLTF.

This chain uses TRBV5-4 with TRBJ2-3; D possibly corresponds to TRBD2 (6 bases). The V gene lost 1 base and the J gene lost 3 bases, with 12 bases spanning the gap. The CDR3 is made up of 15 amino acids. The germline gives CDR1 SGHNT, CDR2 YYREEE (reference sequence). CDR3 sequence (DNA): TGTGCCAGCAGCTTGTCGGGAGCAGGGACAGATACGCAGTATTTT. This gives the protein CASSLSGAGTDTQYF.

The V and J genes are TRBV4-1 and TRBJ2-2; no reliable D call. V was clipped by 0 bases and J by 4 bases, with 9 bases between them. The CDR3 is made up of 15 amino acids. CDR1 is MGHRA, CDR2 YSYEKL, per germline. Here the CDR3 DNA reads TGCGCCAGCAGCCAAGAATACGGTAGCACCGGGGAGCTGTTTTTT. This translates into CASSQEYGSTGELFF.

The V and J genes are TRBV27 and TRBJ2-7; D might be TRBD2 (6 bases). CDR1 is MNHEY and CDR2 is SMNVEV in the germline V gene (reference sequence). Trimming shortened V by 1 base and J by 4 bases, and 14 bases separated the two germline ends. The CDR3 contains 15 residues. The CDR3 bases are TGTGCCAGCAGTTTATTTCCGGGAGATGGGTACGAGCAGTACTTC. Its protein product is CASSLFPGDGYEQYF.

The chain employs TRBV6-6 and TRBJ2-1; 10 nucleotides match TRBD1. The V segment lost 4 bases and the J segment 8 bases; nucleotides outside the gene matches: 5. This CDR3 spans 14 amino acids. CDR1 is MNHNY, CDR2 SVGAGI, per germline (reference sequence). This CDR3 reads CASSFPGQGYEQFF. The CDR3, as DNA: TGTGCCAGCAGTTTCCCGGGACAGGGGTATGAGCAGTTCTTC.

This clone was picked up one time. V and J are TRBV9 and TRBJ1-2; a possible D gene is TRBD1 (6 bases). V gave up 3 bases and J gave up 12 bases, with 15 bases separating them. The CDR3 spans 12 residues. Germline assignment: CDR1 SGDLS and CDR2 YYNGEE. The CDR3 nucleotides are TGTGCCAGCAGCGAGGGGGAGGGTCTCCACACCTTC. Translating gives CASSEGEGLHTF.

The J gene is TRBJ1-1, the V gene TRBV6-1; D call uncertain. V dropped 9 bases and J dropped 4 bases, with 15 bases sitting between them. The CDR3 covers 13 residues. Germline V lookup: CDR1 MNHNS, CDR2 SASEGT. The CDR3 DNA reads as TGTGCCAGTCGGACGGTGCGGGGCACTGAAGCTTTCTTT. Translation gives CASRTVRGTEAFF.

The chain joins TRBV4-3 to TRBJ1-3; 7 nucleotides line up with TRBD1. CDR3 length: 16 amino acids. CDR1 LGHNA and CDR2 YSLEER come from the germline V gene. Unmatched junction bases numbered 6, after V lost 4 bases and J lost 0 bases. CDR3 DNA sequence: TGCGCCAGCAGCCGGGACAGTAAGCCCTCTGGAAACACCATATATTTT. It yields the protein CASSRDSKPSGNTIYF.

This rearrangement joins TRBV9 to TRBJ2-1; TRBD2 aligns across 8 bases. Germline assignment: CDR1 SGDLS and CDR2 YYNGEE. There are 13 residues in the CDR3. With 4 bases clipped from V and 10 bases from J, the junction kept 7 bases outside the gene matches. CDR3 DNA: TGTGCCAGCAGCCTCGCGGGGGGAGTAGAGCAGTTCTTC. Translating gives CASSLAGGVEQFF.

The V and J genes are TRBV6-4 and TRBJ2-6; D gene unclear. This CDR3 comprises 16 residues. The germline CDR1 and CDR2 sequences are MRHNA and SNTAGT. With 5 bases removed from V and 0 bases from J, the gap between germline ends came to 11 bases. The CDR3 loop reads CASSFTAASGANVLTF. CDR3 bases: TGTGCCAGCAGTTTTACGGCGGCCTCTGGGGCCAACGTCCTGACTTTC.

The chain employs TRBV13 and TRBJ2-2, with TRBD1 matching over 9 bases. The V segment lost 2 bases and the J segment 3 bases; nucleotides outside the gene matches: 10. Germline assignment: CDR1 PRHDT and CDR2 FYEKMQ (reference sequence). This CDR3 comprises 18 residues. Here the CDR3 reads CASSLRDREDPYTGELFF. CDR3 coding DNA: TGTGCCAGCAGCTTAAGGGACAGGGAAGACCCCTACACCGGGGAGCTGTTTTTT.

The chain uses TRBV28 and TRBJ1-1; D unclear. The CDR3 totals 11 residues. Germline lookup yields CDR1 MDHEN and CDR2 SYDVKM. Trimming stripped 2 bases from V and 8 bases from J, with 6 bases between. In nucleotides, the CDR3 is TGTGCCAGCAGTTTAGTGCAGGAAGCTTTCTTT. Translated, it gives CASSLVQEAFF.

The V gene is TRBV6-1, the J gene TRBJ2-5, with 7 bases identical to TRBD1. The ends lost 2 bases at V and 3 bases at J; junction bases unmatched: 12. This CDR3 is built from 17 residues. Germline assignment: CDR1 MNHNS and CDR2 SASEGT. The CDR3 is CASSEQRDSSSKETQYF. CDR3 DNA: TGTGCCAGCAGTGAACAGAGGGACAGCTCATCTAAAGAGACCCAGTACTTC.

DNA of the CDR3: TGTGCCAGCAGTTCGTTACTAGCGGGGGTTAACTACGAGCAGTACTTC. Encoded protein: CASSSLLAGVNYEQYF. This chain links TRBV6-5 with TRBJ2-7, with 11 positions matching TRBD2. CDR3 size: 16 residues. Germline trimming cut 4 bases from V and 3 bases from J; bases unmatched to any gene: 8. Germline loops: CDR1 MNHEY, CDR2 SVGAGI.

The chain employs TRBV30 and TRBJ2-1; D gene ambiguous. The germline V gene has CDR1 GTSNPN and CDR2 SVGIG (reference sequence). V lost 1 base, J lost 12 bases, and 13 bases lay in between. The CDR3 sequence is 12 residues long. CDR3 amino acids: CAWSALFERQFF. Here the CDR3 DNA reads TGTGCCTGGAGTGCCTTATTCGAGCGGCAGTTCTTC.

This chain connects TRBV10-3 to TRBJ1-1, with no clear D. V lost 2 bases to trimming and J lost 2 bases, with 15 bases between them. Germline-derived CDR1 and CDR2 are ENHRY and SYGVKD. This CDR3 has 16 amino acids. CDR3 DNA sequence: TGTGCCATCAGTGAGGTGGGCAGGAAGAAAAACACTGAAGCTTTCTTT. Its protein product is CAISEVGRKKNTEAFF.